The 26 T cell receptor beta chains reported below all come from one sample, sequenced in a study of T-cell memory formation after mild COVID-19. TCRdb used MiXCR to reprocess the 5' RACE reads, holding one entry per CDR3 protein. The sample comprises approximately 400,000 distinct CDR3 sequences, roughly 18% of which are singletons, and 20% to 25% rests with the top ten. The sequenced material came from PBMCs or a T cell subset sorted from them (not recorded which). The receptors come from a man younger than 35 who had mild COVID-19 (a few samples of this study predate the infection). Cell type and time point are not known.

This clonotype has just a few counts. J is TRBJ1-2 and V is TRBV7-3, with D perhaps matching TRBD1 (6 bases). CDR1 SGHTA and CDR2 FQGTGA come from the germline V gene. The CDR3 covers 14 residues. V lost 4 bases and J 8 bases, leaving 17 bases between the germline ends. The CDR3 bases are TGTGCCAGCAGCTCTGAGGGGGGGCGTGGAGGCTACACCTTC. It codes for CASSSEGGRGGYTF. Drawing the rest from reference TRBV7-3 and TRBJ1-2, the complete variable domain is GAGVSQTPSNKVTEKGKYVELRCDPISGHTALYWYRQSLGQGPEFLIYFQGTGAADDSGLPNDRFFAVRPEGSVSTLKIQRTERGDSAVYLCASSSEGGRGGYTFGSGTRLTVV.

The chain links TRBV5-1 to TRBJ1-1; D is possibly TRBD1 (5 bases). V was clipped by 2 bases and J by 2 bases, with 19 bases between them. Per the germline V gene, CDR1 is SGHRS and CDR2 is YFSETQ. The CDR3 length is 17 residues. CDR3 in DNA: TGCGCCAGCAGCTTCGCGAGGGGAGGGGAGGCAAACACTGAAGCTTTCTTT. The encoded protein is CASSFARGGEANTEAFF.

This clonotype turned up a few times. V usage is TRBV4-2 and J usage is TRBJ1-2; D unresolved. The germline V gene has CDR1 LGHNA and CDR2 YNFKEQ. The CDR3 spans 15 residues. Between the trimmed V and J ends, which lost 0 bases and 4 bases, there was a span of 12 bases. CDR3 loop: CASSQDSSPAYGYTF. The CDR3 coding sequence is TGTGCCAGCAGCCAAGATAGTAGCCCTGCCTATGGCTACACCTTC.

The chain joins TRBV11-2 to TRBJ2-3; TRBD1 agrees at 7 bases. Germline CDR1 SGHAT, CDR2 FQNNGV. The CDR3 loop spans 14 amino acids. The V and J ends lost 4 bases and 1 base, in that order; junction bases with no gene match: 2. CDR3 sequence (DNA): TGTGCCAGCAGCTCGGGACAGCGCACAGATACGCAGTATTTT. Translating gives CASSSGQRTDTQYF.

The chain has TRBV11-2 and TRBJ2-3; D gene ambiguous. The germline gives CDR1 SGHAT, CDR2 FQNNGV. Trimming shortened V by 3 bases and J by 1 base, and 11 bases separated the two germline ends. The CDR3 consists of 15 residues. For the CDR3, the DNA is TGTGCCAGCAGCTTTACCCGACCGCGCACAGATACGCAGTATTTT. Translated: CASSFTRPRTDTQYF.

The chain couples TRBV12-3 or TRBV12-4 to TRBJ1-1, with D possibly TRBD1 on 6 matching bases. Trimming shortened V by 7 bases and J by 4 bases, and 16 bases separated the two germline ends. This CDR3 comprises 14 residues. CDR3 sequence: CASIGGALGTEAFF. CDR3 nucleotide sequence: TGTGCCAGCATTGGGGGGGCGTTAGGCACTGAAGCTTTCTTT.

This clonotype occurred a few times. This chain connects TRBV6-4 to TRBJ2-5; 9 bases are a match to TRBD1. CDR1 and CDR2 from the germline V gene are MRHNA and SNTAGT. The CDR3 spans 16 residues. With 0 bases clipped from V and 5 bases from J, the junction kept 7 bases outside the gene matches. The CDR3 protein is CASSDSLGQGRETQYF. The CDR3 DNA reads TGTGCCAGCAGTGACTCTTTGGGACAGGGACGGGAGACCCAGTACTTC.

The chain uses TRBV5-6 and TRBJ1-3; D might be TRBD1 (5 bases). CDR3 length: 13 amino acids. The V end was cut by 0 bases, the J end by 10 bases, with 11 bases between. Germline CDR1 SGHDT, CDR2 YYEEEE. This CDR3 is CASSLVSGRTIYF. The CDR3 DNA is TGTGCCAGCAGCTTGGTATCAGGGAGGACCATATATTTT.

In its sample, this clonotype was seen a few times. This chain joins TRBV7-2 and TRBJ2-1, with D possibly being TRBD2 (5 bases). Germline V gene lookup returns CDR1 SGHTA and CDR2 FQGNSA. Trimming removed 0 bases at V and 5 bases at J, with 17 bases between. This CDR3 comprises 17 residues. CDR3 bases: TGTGCCAGCAGCTTAGCGGACTCCGGTGCCTTTGACAATGAGCAGTTCTTC. Its translation is CASSLADSGAFDNEQFF.

The V and J genes are TRBV25-1 and TRBJ2-1, with 8 bases aligning to TRBD1. Germline V lookup: CDR1 MGHDK, CDR2 SYGVNS. V was clipped by 7 bases and J by 10 bases; unmatched bases: 9. The CDR3 extends over 13 amino acids. CDR3 in DNA: TGTGCCAGCATGGAGACAGGGGACCGGGAGCAGTTCTTC. Amino acid sequence: CASMETGDREQFF.

CDR3: CASSLIRVNEAFF. CDR3 nucleotides: TGTGCCAGCAGCTTAATTAGGGTCAATGAAGCTTTCTTT. V is TRBV7-9 and J is TRBJ1-1; D is unclear. The CDR3 sequence is 13 residues long. The germline V gene encodes CDR1 SEHNR and CDR2 FQNEAQ (reference sequence). V was cut by 2 bases and J by 7 bases, with 11 bases left in between. Full variable domain (outside the CDR3, taken from reference TRBV7-9 and TRBJ1-1): DTGVSQNPRHKITKRGQNVTFRCDPISEHNRLYWYRQTLGQGPEFLTYFQNEAQLEKSRLLSDRFSAERPKGSFSTLEIQRTEQGDSAMYLCASSLIRVNEAFFGQGTRLTVV.

A note on this clonotype: Its ends do not fully match the called genes, so a read error is possible. This sequence joins TRBV4-1 and TRBJ1-6; TRBD1 matches at 8 bases. This CDR3 contains 15 residues. Germline V lookup: CDR1 MGHRA, CDR2 YSYEKL. CDR3 bases: TGCGCCAGCAGCATCCGGACAGGGCGCAATTCACACCTCCACTTT. It codes for CASSIRTGRNSHLHF.

The chain carries TRBV14 and TRBJ2-2; TRBD1 agrees at 9 bases. V shed 4 bases and J 4 bases; nucleotides not matched to a gene: 4. Looked up from germline, CDR1 is SGHDN and CDR2 is FVKESK. This CDR3 is built from 15 residues. The CDR3 nucleotides read TGTGCCAGCAGCCGGGGACAGGGCATCACCGGGGAGCTGTTTTTT. It specifies CASSRGQGITGELFF. The full variable domain, completed using reference TRBV14 and TRBJ2-2, is EAGVTQFPSHSVIEKGQTVTLRCDPISGHDNLYWYRRVMGKEIKFLLHFVKESKQDESGMPNNRFLAERTGGTYSTLKVQPAELEDSGVYFCASSRGQGITGELFFGEGSRLTVL.

About this clonotype: Because the CDR3 is missing its conserved closing phenylalanine or tryptophan, this is likely a read error. This chain connects TRBV7-3 to TRBJ2-6; the D call may be TRBD1 or TRBD2 (6 bases each). The V gene's germline CDR1 is SGHTA and CDR2 FQGTGA. The CDR3 sequence is 15 residues long. V was clipped by 4 bases and J by 2 bases, with 9 bases between them. The CDR3 DNA reads TGTGCCAGCAGCTCAAGGGGGGCTGGGGCCAACGTCCTGACTTTA. It is translated as CASSSRGAGANVLTL.

This chain joins TRBV7-9 and TRBJ2-3, with 13 positions matching TRBD2. Looked up from germline, CDR1 is SEHNR and CDR2 is FQNEAQ (reference sequence). V shed 5 bases, J shed 3 bases, and the junction held 8 bases outside the gene matches. The CDR3 covers 17 residues. The CDR3 loop reads CASSNTRTSGGTDTQYF. CDR3 bases: TGTGCCAGCAGCAATACCCGGACTAGCGGGGGTACAGATACGCAGTATTTT.

This chain links TRBV20-1 with TRBJ2-5; 7 nucleotides agree with TRBD1. This CDR3 is 12 amino acids long. Germline trimming cut 5 bases from V and 4 bases from J; bases unmatched to any gene: 4. The germline V gene encodes CDR1 DFQATT and CDR2 SNEGSKA (reference sequence). The CDR3 region has the DNA TGCAGTGCTGCCGACAGGGTAGAGACCCAGTACTTC. Its translation is CSAADRVETQYF.

There are a few counts of this clonotype. The rearrangement links TRBV20-1 to TRBJ2-3; 10 bases align to TRBD2. This CDR3 region has 13 residues. Germline CDR1 DFQATT, CDR2 SNEGSKA (reference sequence). V was pared by 7 bases and J by 0 bases, with 1 base of the junction left unmatched. CDR3 loop: CSVSGGSTDTQYF. CDR3 in DNA: TGCAGTGTTAGCGGGGGGAGCACAGATACGCAGTATTTT.

Points on this clonotype: The junction shows a germline mismatch at one end, possibly a read error. The rearrangement joins TRBV4-3 to TRBJ1-5; D not resolved. Germline V gives CDR1 LGHNA, CDR2 YSLEER. CDR3 length: 15 residues. This chain's CDR3 is CASSEEYGDGQPQHF. The DNA for the CDR3 is TGCGCCAGCAGCGAAGAGTATGGGGATGGTCAGCCCCAGCATTTT.

This rearrangement joins TRBV7-9 to TRBJ2-7, with 10 bases identical to TRBD1. Germline trimming cut 5 bases from V and 6 bases from J; bases unmatched to any gene: 13. CDR3 size: 16 residues. Germline values: CDR1 SEHNR, CDR2 FQNEAQ (reference sequence). In nucleotides, the CDR3 is TGTGCCAGCAGCCGAGGGCGGGACAGGGGTCTTGGCGAGCAGTACTTC. Translating it yields CASSRGRDRGLGEQYF.

This clonotype was detected ten times or more. This chain uses TRBV20-1 with TRBJ1-3; D is undetermined. V was trimmed by 0 bases and J by 3 bases, leaving 6 bases between them. The CDR3 length is 13 residues. In germline, CDR1 is DFQATT, CDR2 SNEGSKA (reference sequence). This CDR3 is CSAREGVGNTIYF. CDR3 coding DNA: TGCAGTGCTAGAGAAGGTGTTGGAAACACCATATATTTT.

This rearrangement joins TRBV20-1 to TRBJ2-3, with D unclear. Germline CDR1 DFQATT, CDR2 SNEGSKA (reference sequence). The V gene lost 0 bases and the J gene lost 2 bases, with 6 bases spanning the gap. The CDR3 spans 13 residues. CDR3 bases: TGCAGTGCTAGAGATCATGACACAGATACGCAGTATTTT. The encoded protein is CSARDHDTDTQYF.

This clonotype has more than one count but fewer than ten. The genes are TRBV6-6 and TRBJ1-5; D unclear. The CDR3 is made up of 14 amino acids. V lost 5 bases to trimming and J lost 6 bases, with 14 bases between them. Germline CDR1 MNHNY, CDR2 SVGAGI (reference sequence). CDR3 amino acids: CASSASPATQPQHF. Here the CDR3 DNA reads TGTGCCAGCAGTGCTAGTCCTGCTACTCAGCCCCAGCATTTT.

The table lists this clonotype with many counts. The genes are TRBV7-8 and TRBJ1-6, with D perhaps matching TRBD1 (6 bases). The CDR3 contains 14 residues. The V gene lost 2 bases and the J gene lost 9 bases, with 11 bases spanning the gap. Germline V gives CDR1 SGHVS, CDR2 FQNEAQ. CDR3 amino acids: CASSLRGMSSPLHF. In DNA form, the CDR3 reads TGTGCCAGCAGCTTAAGGGGGATGAGTTCACCCCTCCACTTT.

In this sample, this clonotype turned up a few times. The V gene is TRBV7-3, the J gene TRBJ2-5; the D gene is possibly TRBD2 (5 bases). The CDR3 has 14 residues. Trimming took off 2 bases at V and 3 bases at J, with 10 bases between the two ends. Germline assignment: CDR1 SGHTA and CDR2 FQGTGA. CDR3 sequence reads: CASSLHSGEETQYF. The CDR3, as DNA: TGTGCCAGCAGCTTACACAGCGGTGAAGAGACCCAGTACTTC.

The chain joins TRBV5-1 to TRBJ2-1, with D perhaps TRBD2 (6 bases). Germline values: CDR1 SGHRS, CDR2 YFSETQ. The V and J ends lost 1 base and 4 bases respectively, with 15 bases between them. This CDR3 region has 16 residues. The CDR3 spells CASSLNGAGWYNEQFF. The CDR3 nucleotides read TGCGCCAGCAGCTTGAATGGGGCGGGGTGGTACAATGAGCAGTTCTTC.

This chain joins TRBV5-1 and TRBJ1-2, with D unclear. This CDR3 has 17 residues. V lost 4 bases and J lost 0, with 19 bases in between. Per the germline V gene, CDR1 is SGHRS and CDR2 is YFSETQ. The CDR3 region is CASSPTPPGSSNYGYTF. The CDR3 DNA reads TGCGCCAGCAGCCCTACCCCCCCGGGTAGCTCTAACTATGGCTACACCTTC.